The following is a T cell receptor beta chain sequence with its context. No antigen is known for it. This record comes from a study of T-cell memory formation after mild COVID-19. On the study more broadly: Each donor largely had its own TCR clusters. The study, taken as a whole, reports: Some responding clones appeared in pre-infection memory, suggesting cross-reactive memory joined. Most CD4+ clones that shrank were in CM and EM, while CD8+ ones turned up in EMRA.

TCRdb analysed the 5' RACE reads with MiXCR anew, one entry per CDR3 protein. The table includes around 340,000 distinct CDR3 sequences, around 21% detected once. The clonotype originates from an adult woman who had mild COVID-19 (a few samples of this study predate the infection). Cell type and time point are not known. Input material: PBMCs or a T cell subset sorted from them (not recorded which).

In DNA, the CDR3 is TGTGCCAGCAGCTTAGGACCCGTCTCTGAAGCTTTCTTT. It encodes CASSLGPVSEAFF. This chain links TRBV7-2 with TRBJ1-1; no reliable D call. The CDR3 totals 13 residues. In germline, CDR1 is SGHTA, CDR2 FQGNSA. V was clipped by 1 base and J by 6 bases, with 9 bases between them.